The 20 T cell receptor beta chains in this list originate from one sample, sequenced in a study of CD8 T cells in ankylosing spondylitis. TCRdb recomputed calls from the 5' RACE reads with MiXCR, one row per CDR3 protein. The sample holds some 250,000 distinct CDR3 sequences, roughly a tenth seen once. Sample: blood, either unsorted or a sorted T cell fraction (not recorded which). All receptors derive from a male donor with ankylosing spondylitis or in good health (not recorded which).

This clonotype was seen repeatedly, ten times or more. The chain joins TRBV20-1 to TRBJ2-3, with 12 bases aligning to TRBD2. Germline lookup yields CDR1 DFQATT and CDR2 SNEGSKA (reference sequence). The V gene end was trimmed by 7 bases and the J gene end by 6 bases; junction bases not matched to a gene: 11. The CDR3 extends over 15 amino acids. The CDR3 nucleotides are TGCAGTGTCCAGATTGGACTAGCGGGATCCGATACGCAGTATTTT. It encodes CSVQIGLAGSDTQYF.

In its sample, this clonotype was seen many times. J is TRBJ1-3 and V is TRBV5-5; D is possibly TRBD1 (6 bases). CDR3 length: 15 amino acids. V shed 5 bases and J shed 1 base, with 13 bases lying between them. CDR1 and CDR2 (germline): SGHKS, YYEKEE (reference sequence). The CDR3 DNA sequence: TGTGCCAGCAGAGGCGCCAGGGGATCTGGAAACACCATATATTTT. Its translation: CASRGARGSGNTIYF.

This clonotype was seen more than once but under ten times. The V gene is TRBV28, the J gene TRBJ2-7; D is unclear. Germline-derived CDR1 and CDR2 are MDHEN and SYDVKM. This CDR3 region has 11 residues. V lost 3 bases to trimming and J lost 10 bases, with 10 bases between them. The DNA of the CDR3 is TGTGCCAGCAGTTTGGGCACCGACCAGTACTTC. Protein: CASSLGTDQYF.

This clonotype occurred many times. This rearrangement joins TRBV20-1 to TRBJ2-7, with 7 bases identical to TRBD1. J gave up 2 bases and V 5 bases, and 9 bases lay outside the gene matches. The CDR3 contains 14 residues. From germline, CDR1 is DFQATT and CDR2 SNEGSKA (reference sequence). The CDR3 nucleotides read TGCAGTGCTGTCCCTCAAGACAGGGCCTACGAGCAGTACTTC. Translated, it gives CSAVPQDRAYEQYF.

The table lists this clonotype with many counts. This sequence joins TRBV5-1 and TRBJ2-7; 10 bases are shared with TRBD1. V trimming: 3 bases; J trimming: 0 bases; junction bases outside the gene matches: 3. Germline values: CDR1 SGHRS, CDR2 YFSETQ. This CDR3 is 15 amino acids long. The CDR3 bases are TGCGCCAGCAGCTCCGGGACAGGGGACTCCTACGAGCAGTACTTC. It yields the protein CASSSGTGDSYEQYF.

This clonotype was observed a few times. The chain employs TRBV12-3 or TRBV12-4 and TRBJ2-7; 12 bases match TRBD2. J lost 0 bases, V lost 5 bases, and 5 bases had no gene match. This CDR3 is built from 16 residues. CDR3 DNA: TGTGCCAGCAGTCGCCCGACTAGCGGGAGCTCCTACGAGCAGTACTTC. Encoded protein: CASSRPTSGSSYEQYF.

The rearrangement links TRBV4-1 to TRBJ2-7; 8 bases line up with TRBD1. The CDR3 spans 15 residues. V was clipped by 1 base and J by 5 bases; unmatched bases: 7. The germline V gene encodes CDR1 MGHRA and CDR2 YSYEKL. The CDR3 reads CASSQVTGVAHEQYF. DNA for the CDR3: TGCGCCAGCAGCCAAGTGACAGGGGTAGCCCACGAGCAGTACTTC.

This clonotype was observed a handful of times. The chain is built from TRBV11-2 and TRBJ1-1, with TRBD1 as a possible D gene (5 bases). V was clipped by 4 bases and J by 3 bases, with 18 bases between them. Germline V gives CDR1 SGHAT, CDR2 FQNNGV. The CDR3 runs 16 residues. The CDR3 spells CASSSRGGRGDTEAFF. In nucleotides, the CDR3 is TGTGCCAGCAGCTCACGGGGCGGTCGAGGGGACACTGAAGCTTTCTTT.

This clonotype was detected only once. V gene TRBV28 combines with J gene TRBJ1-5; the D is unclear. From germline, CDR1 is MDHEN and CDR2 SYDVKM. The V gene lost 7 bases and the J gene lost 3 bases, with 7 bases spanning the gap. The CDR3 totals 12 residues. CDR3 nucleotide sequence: TGTGCCAGCACTCAACCCAATCAGCCCCAGCATTTT. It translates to CASTQPNQPQHF. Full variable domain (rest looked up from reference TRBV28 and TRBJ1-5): DVKVTQSSRYLVKRTGEKVFLECVQDMDHENMFWYRQDPGLGLRLIYFSYDVKMKEKGDIPEGYSVSREKKERFSLILESASTNQTSMYLCASTQPNQPQHFGDGTRLSIL.

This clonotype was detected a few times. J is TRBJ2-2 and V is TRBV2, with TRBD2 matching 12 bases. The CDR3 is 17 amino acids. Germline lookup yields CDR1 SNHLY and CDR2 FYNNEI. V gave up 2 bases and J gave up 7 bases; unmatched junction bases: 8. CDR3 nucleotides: TGTGCCAGCAGTGAAAGTCTAGCGGGGGGGCTGAGCGGGGAGCTGTTTTTT. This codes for CASSESLAGGLSGELFF.

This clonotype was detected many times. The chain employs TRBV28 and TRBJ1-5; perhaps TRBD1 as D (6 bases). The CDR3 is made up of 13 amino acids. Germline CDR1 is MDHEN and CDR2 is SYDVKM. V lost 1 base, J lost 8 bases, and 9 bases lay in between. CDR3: CASSLSGAKPQHF. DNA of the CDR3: TGTGCCAGCAGTTTATCAGGGGCCAAGCCCCAGCATTTT.

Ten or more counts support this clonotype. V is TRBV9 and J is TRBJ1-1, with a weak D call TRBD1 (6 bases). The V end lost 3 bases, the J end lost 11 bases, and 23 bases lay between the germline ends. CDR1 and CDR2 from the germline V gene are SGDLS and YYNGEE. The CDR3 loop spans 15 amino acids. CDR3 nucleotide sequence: TGTGCCAGCAGCGCCCCGACAGGCCCCTTAGGGATGGCTTTCTTT. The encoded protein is CASSAPTGPLGMAFF.

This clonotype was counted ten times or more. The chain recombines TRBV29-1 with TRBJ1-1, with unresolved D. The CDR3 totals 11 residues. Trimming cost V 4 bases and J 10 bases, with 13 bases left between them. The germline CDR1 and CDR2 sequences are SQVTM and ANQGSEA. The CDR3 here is CSVGSVGTAFF. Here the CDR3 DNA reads TGCAGCGTTGGGAGTGTGGGAACAGCTTTCTTT.

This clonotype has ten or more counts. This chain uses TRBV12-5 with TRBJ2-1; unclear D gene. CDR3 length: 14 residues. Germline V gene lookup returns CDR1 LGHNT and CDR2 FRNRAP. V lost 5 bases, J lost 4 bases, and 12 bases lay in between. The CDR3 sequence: CASGPSAEYNEQFF. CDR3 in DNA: TGTGCTAGTGGTCCCTCTGCTGAGTACAATGAGCAGTTCTTC. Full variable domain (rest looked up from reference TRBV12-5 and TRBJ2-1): DARVTQTPRHKVTEMGQEVTMRCQPILGHNTVFWYRQTMMQGLELLAYFRNRAPLDDSGMPKDRFSAEMPDATLATLKIQPSEPRDSAVYFCASGPSAEYNEQFFGPGTRLTVL.

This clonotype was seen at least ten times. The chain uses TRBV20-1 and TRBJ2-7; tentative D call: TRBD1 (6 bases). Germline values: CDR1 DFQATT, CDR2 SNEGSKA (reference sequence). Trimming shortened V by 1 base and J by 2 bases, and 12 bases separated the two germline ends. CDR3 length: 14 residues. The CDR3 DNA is TGCAGTGCTAGAGCAGGTTGGGGGCCCTACGAGCAGTACTTC. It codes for CSARAGWGPYEQYF.

CDR3 region: CASSGRPLSYEQYF. The CDR3 DNA sequence: TGTGCCAGCAGTGGAAGGCCCCTTTCCTACGAGCAGTACTTC. The gene calls are TRBV12-3 or TRBV12-4 and TRBJ2-7; D is unresolved. The CDR3 sequence is 14 residues long. V was shortened by 5 bases and J by 1 base, with 12 bases between the two germline ends.

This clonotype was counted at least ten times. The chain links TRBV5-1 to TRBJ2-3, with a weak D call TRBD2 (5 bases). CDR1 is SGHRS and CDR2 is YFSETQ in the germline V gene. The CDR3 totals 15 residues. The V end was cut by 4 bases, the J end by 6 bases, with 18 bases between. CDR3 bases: TGCGCCAGCAGCAAGTCGGGGTTTCAAGTGGATACGCAGTATTTT. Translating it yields CASSKSGFQVDTQYF.

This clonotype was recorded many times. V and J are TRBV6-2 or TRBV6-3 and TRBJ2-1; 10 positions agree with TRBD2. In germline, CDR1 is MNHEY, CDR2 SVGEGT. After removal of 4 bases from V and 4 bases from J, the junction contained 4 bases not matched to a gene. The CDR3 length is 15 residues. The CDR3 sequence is CASSSTSGAYNEQFF. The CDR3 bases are TGTGCCAGCAGTTCTACTAGCGGGGCTTACAATGAGCAGTTCTTC.

The CDR3 sequence: CASAQVYRNEQFF. In DNA form, the CDR3 reads TGTGCCAGCGCACAAGTCTATAGGAATGAGCAGTTCTTC. This chain joins TRBV11-1 and TRBJ2-1; D ambiguous. Germline CDR1 reads SGHAT; CDR2 reads FQDESV (reference sequence). This CDR3 spans 13 amino acids. Trimming took 8 bases from V and 7 from J, leaving 15 bases between them.

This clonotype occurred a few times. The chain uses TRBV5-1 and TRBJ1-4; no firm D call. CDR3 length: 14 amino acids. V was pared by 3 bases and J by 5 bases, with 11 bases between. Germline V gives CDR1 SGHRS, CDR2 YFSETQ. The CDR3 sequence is CASSSEALNEKLFF. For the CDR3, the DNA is TGCGCCAGCAGCTCAGAGGCCCTAAATGAAAAACTGTTTTTT.